The rows below give T cell receptor beta chains drawn from one sample of a study of blood T cell repertoires in COVID-19. This table comes from immunoSEQ multiplex PCR, and its TCRdb copy is limited to in-frame clones, with some not included. The table has over 110,000 clones, 75% to 85% seen once. The sample comprised peripheral blood. The receptors here all came from a man in his sixties with active or convalescent COVID-19. Each CDR3 is given with its conserved first and last residue. The D gene is left open where the match is weak. A row's size may be missing; if present it is once, few, many or a size class.

D gene	clone size	V gene	J gene	CDR3 DNA	CDR3 protein
-	-	TRBV6-6	TRBJ1-5	TGTGCCAGCAGTTATTTGACGGGGAACCAGCCCCAGCATTTT	CASSYLTGNQPQHF
-	-	TRBV28	TRBJ1-5	TGTGCCAGCAGTTTTTTCCAGAACCGCAATCAGCCCCAGCATTTT	CASSFFQNRNQPQHF
TRBD2	-	TRBV6-2/TRBV6-3	TRBJ2-3	TGTGCCAGCAGTTACGTGGAGGCGCGGGGGGGCGCGACAGATACGCAGTATTTT	CASSYVEARGGATDTQYF
TRBD1	-	TRBV7-9	TRBJ2-7	TGTGCCAGCAGCGAAGGACAGGGGGCGACCGAGCAGTACTTC	CASSEGQGATEQYF
TRBD1	-	TRBV19	TRBJ1-1	TGTGCCAGTAGTCCGCAACAGGGGGACCCTGAAGCTTTCTTT	CASSPQQGDPEAFF
TRBD1	-	TRBV5-5	TRBJ2-2	TGTGCCAGCAGCTTGGATGGACAGGCCCGTGGGGAGCTGTTTTTT	CASSLDGQARGELFF
-	-	TRBV12-3/TRBV12-4	TRBJ1-2	TGTGCCAGCAGCCGACAGGCCAGGCAGGGCTACACCTTC	CASSRQARQGYTF
-	-	TRBV4-3	TRBJ2-7	TGCGCCAGCAGCCAAGATCAGGATCGGGGCTACGAGCAGTACTTC	CASSQDQDRGYEQYF
TRBD1	-	TRBV19	TRBJ2-2	TGTGCCAGTAGTACCCGGGACAGCCACACCGGGGAGCTGTTTTTT	CASSTRDSHTGELFF
TRBD1	-	TRBV19	TRBJ2-6	TGTGCCAGTAGCCGGGACAGAGTCTCTGGGGCCAACGTCCTGACTTTC	CASSRDRVSGANVLTF
-	-	TRBV5-5	TRBJ1-3	TGTGCCAGCAGCCGACCGGACATTAGCCCCTACTCTGGAAACACCATATATTTT	CASSRPDISPYSGNTIYF
TRBD1	-	TRBV18	TRBJ1-1	TGTGCCAGCTCACCCGGACAGGGAACGAACACTGAAGCTTTCTTT	CASSPGQGTNTEAFF
TRBD1	-	TRBV28	TRBJ2-2	TGTGCCAGCTACAGGGGGCTTGACACCGGGGAGCTGTTTTTT	CASYRGLDTGELFF
-	many	TRBV4-1	TRBJ1-6	TGCGCCAGCAGCCCAAAGGCGGAGGTGGGTAATTCACCCCTCCACTTT	CASSPKAEVGNSPLHF
-	-	TRBV6-2/TRBV6-3	TRBJ1-1	TGTGCCAGCAGTTTACAGGGCTTTGAAGCTTTCTTT	CASSLQGFEAFF
-	-	TRBV19	TRBJ1-2	TGTGCCAGTAGTATAGTTCAGGATCCGAGAGGCTACACCTTC	CASSIVQDPRGYTF
-	-	TRBV7-9	TRBJ1-1	TGTGCCAGCAGCTTAGGAGGAGGGGAAGCTTTCTTT	CASSLGGGEAFF
-	-	TRBV4-3	TRBJ2-1	TGCGCCAGCAGCCAAGATCGTTTGAGAACAGCCCCACGAACGCAGTTCTTC	CASSQDRLRTAPRTQFF
-	-	TRBV10-3	TRBJ2-2	TGTGCCATCAGTGCCCCTACTGCTCTGACGAACACCGGGGAGCTGTTTTTT	CAISAPTALTNTGELFF
TRBD1	-	TRBV15	TRBJ1-1	TGTGCCACCAGCAGAGCTGGACAGGCGAACACTGAAGCTTTCTTT	CATSRAGQANTEAFF
TRBD1	-	TRBV6-6	TRBJ1-2	TGTGCCAGCAGTTACATAACACAGGGGAATGGCTACACCTTC	CASSYITQGNGYTF
TRBD1	-	TRBV6-5	TRBJ2-5	TGTGCCAGCGGGGACAGGGATCAAGAGACCCAGTACTTC	CASGDRDQETQYF
-	-	TRBV4-3	TRBJ1-5	TGCGCCAGCAGCCAAGATCTCGGGTCAGCTTATCAGCCCCAGCATTTT	CASSQDLGSAYQPQHF
TRBD1	-	TRBV13	TRBJ1-1	TGTGCCAGCAGTTATCTAGGGACAGGGCCAAACACTGAAGCTTTCTTT	CASSYLGTGPNTEAFF
TRBD1	-	TRBV5-4	TRBJ1-4	TGTGCCAGCAGCCTACGACAGGGAACTAATGAAAAACTGTTTTTT	CASSLRQGTNEKLFF
TRBD2	-	TRBV19	TRBJ2-5	TGTGCCAGTAGTCAACTAGCGGGGGGGAAAGAGACCCAGTACTTC	CASSQLAGGKETQYF
TRBD2	-	TRBV11-2	TRBJ2-7	TGTGCCAGCACCCCAGCGGGGGGTGCGCGGGAGCAGTACTTC	CASTPAGGAREQYF
TRBD1	-	TRBV30	TRBJ2-3	TGTGCCACGACAGGGGCCAGTGTAGATACGCAGTATTTT	CATTGASVDTQYF
TRBD1	-	TRBV5-8	TRBJ2-7	TGTGCCAGCAGCTACAGGGGGCAAGGCGAGCAGTACTTC	CASSYRGQGEQYF
-	-	TRBV7-9	TRBJ1-5	TGTGCCAGCAGCCCCGGGGGGAATCAGCCCCAGCATTTT	CASSPGGNQPQHF
-	-	TRBV6-2/TRBV6-3	TRBJ1-4	TGTGCCAGCAGTTGGTCGATCTTCGCCTCGGGAGGAAAACTGTTTTTT	CASSWSIFASGGKLFF
-	-	TRBV5-1	TRBJ1-1	TGCGCCAGCAGCTTGGAACGGAACAGGGCAGGCACTGAAGCTTTCTTT	CASSLERNRAGTEAFF
TRBD1	-	TRBV6-2/TRBV6-3	TRBJ1-1	TGTGCCAGCAGCTCTGGGACAGGGGGCCACACTGAAGCTTTCTTT	CASSSGTGGHTEAFF
TRBD1	-	TRBV11-3	TRBJ1-6	TGTGCCAGCAGCCCAAGGACAGGGCTTCGGTCACCCCTCCACTTT	CASSPRTGLRSPLHF
-	-	TRBV13	TRBJ1-1	TGTGCCAGCAGCCACGGACTCCCGAACACTGAAGCTTTCTTT	CASSHGLPNTEAFF
-	-	TRBV30	TRBJ2-1	TGTGCCTGGAGTTTTCAGGGTCTGAGCTCCTACAATGAGCAGTTCTTC	CAWSFQGLSSYNEQFF
-	-	TRBV21-1	TRBJ2-1	TGTGCCAGCAGCTCAATAGCGGGAGGGCCTGAAAATGAGCAGTTCTTC	CASSSIAGGPENEQFF
TRBD1	-	TRBV6-2/TRBV6-3	TRBJ2-5	TGTGCCAGCAGTTGGGACAGTTTATACCAAGAGACCCAGTACTTC	CASSWDSLYQETQYF
TRBD2	-	TRBV6-4	TRBJ2-2	TGTGCCAGCAGACGACTAGCCGAGACCGGGGAGCTGTTTTTT	CASRRLAETGELFF
-	-	TRBV11-3	TRBJ2-5	TGTGCCAGCAGCCCCACTACGGACCAAGAGACCCAGTACTTC	CASSPTTDQETQYF
-	-	TRBV6-5	TRBJ1-2	TGTGCCAGCAGCCAACAGTCGAACTATGGCTACACCTTC	CASSQQSNYGYTF
-	-	TRBV4-1	TRBJ1-1	TGCGCCAGCAGCCAAGATGCAGGGGCCACTGAAGCTTTCTTT	CASSQDAGATEAFF
-	-	TRBV5-5	TRBJ2-3	TGTGCCAGCAGCTTGGCCGAACCTCTTCGGGATACGCAGTATTTT	CASSLAEPLRDTQYF
TRBD1	-	TRBV6-5	TRBJ2-7	TGTGCCAGCAGTCCAGGGGGCGACGAGCAGTACTTC	CASSPGGDEQYF
-	-	TRBV30	TRBJ1-1	TGTGCCTGGAGTCCGATCCGGACATTGAACACTGAAGCTTTCTTT	CAWSPIRTLNTEAFF